Listed below are T cell receptor beta chains from one sample, sequenced in a study of cytotoxic CD8 clonotypes in ibrutinib-treated CLL. Here immunoSEQ multiplex PCR was the method, and the copy in TCRdb shows in-frame clones only, minus some. Among roughly 250,000 clones, under 80% were seen once, and the ten largest hold over 15%. Source: PBMCs, taken after 24 months of ibrutinib treatment. These receptors were taken from a human donor with chronic lymphocytic leukemia. The CDR3 runs from the conserved cysteine through the conserved F or W. Each record gives: D gene, J gene, clone size, V gene, CDR3 DNA, CDR3 protein. The D gene is left open where the match is weak. Rows may omit the clone size; those that give it use once, few, many or a size class.

d_call: .; j_call: TRBJ2-2; clone_size: .; v_call: TRBV4-3; cdr3_nt: TGCGCCAGCAGTCCCTACAGTTACACCGGGGAGCTGTTTTTT; cdr3_aa: CASSPYSYTGELFF
d_call: TRBD2; j_call: TRBJ2-2; clone_size: .; v_call: TRBV9; cdr3_nt: TGTGCCAGCAGCGTTACCGGGACTAGCGGGAACCCTGGCACCGGGGAGCTGTTTTTT; cdr3_aa: CASSVTGTSGNPGTGELFF
d_call: TRBD1; j_call: TRBJ1-2; clone_size: .; v_call: TRBV25-1; cdr3_nt: TGTGCCAGCAGTGAATCTATACCGGGACAGAGGAACTATGGCTACACCTTC; cdr3_aa: CASSESIPGQRNYGYTF
d_call: .; j_call: TRBJ2-1; clone_size: .; v_call: TRBV10-3; cdr3_nt: TGTGCCATCGCTACGGGCGGGGAGATTTACAATGAGCAGTTCTTC; cdr3_aa: CAIATGGEIYNEQFF
d_call: .; j_call: TRBJ1-1; clone_size: .; v_call: TRBV28; cdr3_nt: TGTGCCAGCAGTAGTCGTGCCGGGGTTGAAGCTTTCTTT; cdr3_aa: CASSSRAGVEAFF
d_call: TRBD1; j_call: TRBJ2-1; clone_size: few; v_call: TRBV7-3; cdr3_nt: TGTGCCAGCAGCCCTTCTCCGGGACAGAGTTACAATGAGCAGTTCTTC; cdr3_aa: CASSPSPGQSYNEQFF
d_call: .; j_call: TRBJ2-5; clone_size: .; v_call: TRBV6-1; cdr3_nt: TGTGCCAGCAGTGAAGATCAGGAAAGAAAAGTGGCAGCGCCGCGATCAACCTTAGTGACCTCTTACTTC; cdr3_aa: CASSEDQERKVAAPRSTLVTSYF
d_call: .; j_call: TRBJ2-3; clone_size: .; v_call: TRBV28; cdr3_nt: TGTGCCAGCAGTTTATCCCTCCGGGGTACGCAGTATTTT; cdr3_aa: CASSLSLRGTQYF
d_call: .; j_call: TRBJ1-5; clone_size: .; v_call: TRBV5-8; cdr3_nt: TGTGCCAGCAGCCCGGGGACGGGACAAAAGTCTAGCACAGATACGCAGCATTTT; cdr3_aa: CASSPGTGQKSSTDTQHF
d_call: TRBD2; j_call: TRBJ2-2; clone_size: .; v_call: TRBV27; cdr3_nt: TGTGCCAGCAGTTGGAGACTAGCGGGGATTATATCGAACACCGGGGAGCTGTTTTTT; cdr3_aa: CASSWRLAGIISNTGELFF
d_call: .; j_call: TRBJ1-1; clone_size: .; v_call: TRBV4-3; cdr3_nt: TGCGCCAGCAGCCTAGAGACCCGCCAAGGGGCTTTCTTT; cdr3_aa: CASSLETRQGAFF
d_call: .; j_call: TRBJ1-2; clone_size: .; v_call: TRBV27; cdr3_nt: TGTGCCAGCAGTCTATCCGGACAGTATGGCTACACCTTC; cdr3_aa: CASSLSGQYGYTF
d_call: .; j_call: TRBJ1-4; clone_size: .; v_call: TRBV5-1; cdr3_nt: TGCGCCAGCAGCTCATCAGGGGCAGCTAATGAAAAACTGTTTTTT; cdr3_aa: CASSSSGAANEKLFF
d_call: .; j_call: TRBJ2-3; clone_size: once; v_call: TRBV29-1; cdr3_nt: TGCAGCGTGATGGCCAGACTCACAGATACGCAGTATTTT; cdr3_aa: CSVMARLTDTQYF
d_call: TRBD2; j_call: TRBJ2-1; clone_size: .; v_call: TRBV7-9; cdr3_nt: TGTGCCAGCAGCCCCCGGGTTGGACTAGCGGGAGGGCCAGTCAATGAGCAGTTCTTC; cdr3_aa: CASSPRVGLAGGPVNEQFF
d_call: .; j_call: TRBJ2-7; clone_size: .; v_call: TRBV7-9; cdr3_nt: TGTGCCAGCAGCTTAGAGGGCCGGGGCAGGCCCTACGAGCAGTACTTC; cdr3_aa: CASSLEGRGRPYEQYF
d_call: TRBD2; j_call: TRBJ2-7; clone_size: .; v_call: TRBV19; cdr3_nt: TGTGCCAGTAGCCAGCGGGGACCTCCCTACGAGCAGTACTTC; cdr3_aa: CASSQRGPPYEQYF
d_call: .; j_call: TRBJ2-7; clone_size: .; v_call: TRBV6-5; cdr3_nt: TGTGCCAGCAGCTTCTATAGGGGCTCCTACGAGCAGTACTTC; cdr3_aa: CASSFYRGSYEQYF
d_call: .; j_call: TRBJ2-3; clone_size: .; v_call: TRBV11-2; cdr3_nt: TGTGCCAGCAGCTGGGGGCCTAGAGGAGATACGCAGTATTTT; cdr3_aa: CASSWGPRGDTQYF
d_call: TRBD2; j_call: TRBJ2-7; clone_size: .; v_call: TRBV29-1; cdr3_nt: TGCAGATATGGGCGGCTAGCGGGACTATGGTACGAGCAGTACTTC; cdr3_aa: CRYGRLAGLWYEQYF
d_call: .; j_call: TRBJ2-1; clone_size: .; v_call: TRBV9; cdr3_nt: TGTGCCAGCAGCGTAGAGGTAGTAGACAATGAGCAGTTCTTC; cdr3_aa: CASSVEVVDNEQFF
d_call: .; j_call: TRBJ2-7; clone_size: .; v_call: TRBV2; cdr3_nt: TGTGCCAGCAGAGTTAGCGGAGGGGCCTACGAGCAGTACTTC; cdr3_aa: CASRVSGGAYEQYF
d_call: .; j_call: TRBJ1-3; clone_size: once; v_call: TRBV28; cdr3_nt: TGTGCCAGCAGTTCACAAACAGGGCCCTCTGGAAACACCATATATTTT; cdr3_aa: CASSSQTGPSGNTIYF
d_call: TRBD2; j_call: TRBJ2-7; clone_size: .; v_call: TRBV28; cdr3_nt: TGTGCCAGCAGTCCACAGCGGGAGTTCTCCTACGAGCAGTACTTC; cdr3_aa: CASSPQREFSYEQYF
d_call: .; j_call: TRBJ2-3; clone_size: .; v_call: TRBV7-7; cdr3_nt: TGTGCTAGCAGCTTGGGCGGGAACACAGATACGCAGTATTTT; cdr3_aa: CASSLGGNTDTQYF
d_call: TRBD2; j_call: TRBJ2-1; clone_size: .; v_call: TRBV9; cdr3_nt: TGTGCCAGCAGCGTTCTAGCGGGGTCCTACAATGAGCAGTTCTTC; cdr3_aa: CASSVLAGSYNEQFF
d_call: TRBD2; j_call: TRBJ2-1; clone_size: .; v_call: TRBV4-2; cdr3_nt: TGTGCCAGCAGCCAAGCCGGCCTAGCGGGTAATGAGCAGTTCTTC; cdr3_aa: CASSQAGLAGNEQFF
d_call: TRBD2; j_call: TRBJ2-7; clone_size: .; v_call: TRBV9; cdr3_nt: TGTGCCAGCAGCGTAGCCGGACTAGCGGGAGCCGAGCAGTACTTC; cdr3_aa: CASSVAGLAGAEQYF
d_call: TRBD1; j_call: TRBJ2-3; clone_size: few; v_call: TRBV2; cdr3_nt: TGTGCCAGCAGGCAACAGGGGACCACAGATACGCAGTATTTT; cdr3_aa: CASRQQGTTDTQYF
d_call: TRBD1; j_call: TRBJ1-2; clone_size: few; v_call: TRBV7-8; cdr3_nt: TGTGCCAGCAGCGGGACAGGGGAGGACTATGGCTACACCTTC; cdr3_aa: CASSGTGEDYGYTF
d_call: .; j_call: TRBJ2-7; clone_size: .; v_call: TRBV18; cdr3_nt: TGTGCCAGCTCACTCCTCTACGAGCAGTACTTC; cdr3_aa: CASSLLYEQYF
d_call: TRBD2; j_call: TRBJ2-1; clone_size: once; v_call: TRBV6-5; cdr3_nt: TGTGCCAGCAGTTACAGAGCGGTGCTAGCGGACAATGAGCAGTTCTTC; cdr3_aa: CASSYRAVLADNEQFF
d_call: TRBD1; j_call: TRBJ2-5; clone_size: once; v_call: TRBV7-2; cdr3_nt: TGTGCCAGCATAGGGACAGCTAAAGAGACCCAGTACTTC; cdr3_aa: CASIGTAKETQYF
d_call: TRBD1; j_call: TRBJ1-1; clone_size: .; v_call: TRBV9; cdr3_nt: TGTGCCAGCGCCACGGACAGGATGAACACTGAAGCTTTCTTT; cdr3_aa: CASATDRMNTEAFF
d_call: .; j_call: TRBJ1-1; clone_size: .; v_call: TRBV30; cdr3_nt: TGTGCCTGGAGTGTAGGCGGACGCTTAGGAGCTTTCTTT; cdr3_aa: CAWSVGGRLGAFF
d_call: TRBD2; j_call: TRBJ2-7; clone_size: few; v_call: TRBV27; cdr3_nt: TGTGCCAGCAGTTTTGGAGGGAGGGCCAACGAGCAGTACTTC; cdr3_aa: CASSFGGRANEQYF
d_call: .; j_call: TRBJ2-1; clone_size: .; v_call: TRBV6-5; cdr3_nt: TGTGCCAGCAGATCGACTAGCTCCTACAATGAGCAGTTCTTC; cdr3_aa: CASRSTSSYNEQFF
d_call: .; j_call: TRBJ1-4; clone_size: .; v_call: TRBV19; cdr3_nt: TGTGCCAGTAGTATGAGGGGGAAGGTGGGGACTCCTGAGGAAAAACTGTTTTTT; cdr3_aa: CASSMRGKVGTPEEKLFF
d_call: TRBD2; j_call: TRBJ2-7; clone_size: once; v_call: TRBV18; cdr3_nt: TGTGCCAGCTCACCACCTGGGACTAGCGGGAGCTCCGAGCAGTACTTC; cdr3_aa: CASSPPGTSGSSEQYF
d_call: TRBD1; j_call: TRBJ1-2; clone_size: .; v_call: TRBV6-1; cdr3_nt: TGTGCCAGCAGTGGGACAGGGATTGATGGCTACACCTTC; cdr3_aa: CASSGTGIDGYTF
d_call: .; j_call: TRBJ2-5; clone_size: few; v_call: TRBV28; cdr3_nt: TGTGCCAGCAGCATGGGGGTCCAAGAGACCCAGTACTTC; cdr3_aa: CASSMGVQETQYF
d_call: .; j_call: TRBJ2-2; clone_size: .; v_call: TRBV6-5; cdr3_nt: TGTGCCAGCCATGGCGTAAACACCGGGGAGCTGTTTTTT; cdr3_aa: CASHGVNTGELFF
d_call: .; j_call: TRBJ1-4; clone_size: .; v_call: TRBV4-1; cdr3_nt: TGCGCCAGCAGCCAAGGGTCCAGTTCAAATGAAAAACTGTTTTTT; cdr3_aa: CASSQGSSSNEKLFF
d_call: TRBD2; j_call: TRBJ2-5; clone_size: once; v_call: TRBV9; cdr3_nt: TGTGCCAGCAGCCCTAGCGGGACTGGACAAGAGACCCAGTACTTC; cdr3_aa: CASSPSGTGQETQYF
d_call: TRBD1; j_call: TRBJ2-5; clone_size: .; v_call: TRBV13; cdr3_nt: TGTGCCAGCAGCTGGGGGTTCCGGGACAGGGTGGTAGAGACCCAGTACTTC; cdr3_aa: CASSWGFRDRVVETQYF